A single sample is the source of the 5 T cell receptor beta chains below, sequenced in a study of TIL therapy for anti-PD-1-resistant metastatic lung cancer. The libraries were made with immunoSEQ v3. The method was immunoSEQ multiplex PCR; TCRdb's version includes in-frame clones alone and lacks a portion of them. This table has 95,000 or so clones, about two thirds appearing once. Time point specified: pre-treatment sample, taken before nivolumab and TIL therapy. Tumor tissue came from excised metastases, mostly pleural nodules or supraclavicular lymph nodes. The sequencing used tumor tissue, collected at baseline. These receptors all stem from a person between 30 and 79 years old with non-small cell lung cancer.

The chain employs TRBV9 and TRBJ1-1; TRBD1 agrees at 7 bases. Germline V gene data show CDR1 as SGDLS and CDR2 as YYNGEE. The CDR3 extends over 15 amino acids. The J segment lost 2 bases and the V segment lost 4 bases, leaving 8 bases of the junction unmatched. As DNA, the CDR3 is TGTGCCAGCAGCCCACAGGGGCCAGGAAACACTGAAGCTTTCTTT. Translation gives CASSPQGPGNTEAFF. Full variable domain (remainder filled in from reference TRBV9 and TRBJ1-1): DSGVTQTPKHLITATGQRVTLRCSPRSGDLSVYWYQQSLDQGLQFLIQYYNGEERAKGNILERFSAQQFPDLHSELNLSSLELGDSALYFCASSPQGPGNTEAFFGQGTRLTVV.

The CDR3 nucleotides read TGTGCCAGCAGCTTAGCGGGAGGATCCTACGAGCAGTACTTC. It translates to CASSLAGGSYEQYF. The V call is TRBV7-6, the J call TRBJ2-7; TRBD2 is a possible D gene (6 bases). With 0 bases removed from V and 1 base from J, the gap between germline ends came to 7 bases. This CDR3 is built from 14 residues. The germline V gene has CDR1 SGHVS and CDR2 FNYEAQ.

V and J are TRBV5-6 and TRBJ2-7; D is uncertain. Germline values: CDR1 SGHDT, CDR2 YYEEEE. V lost 0 bases to trimming and J lost 0 bases, with 10 bases between them. The CDR3 sequence is 15 residues long. The CDR3 here is CASSLAGLNSYEQYF. DNA for the CDR3: TGTGCCAGCAGCTTGGCCGGGCTGAACTCCTACGAGCAGTACTTC.

This clone has more than one count but fewer than ten. This chain uses TRBV11-2 with TRBJ2-5, with a weak D call TRBD2 (6 bases). The germline V and J ends were trimmed by 5 bases and 2 bases, with 21 bases remaining between them. CDR1 SGHAT and CDR2 FQNNGV come from the germline V gene. The CDR3 extends over 17 amino acids. CDR3 protein: CASSLGDRGGVQETQYF. The DNA of the CDR3 is TGTGCCAGCAGCCTCGGCGATCGGGGCGGGGTACAAGAGACCCAGTACTTC.

This clone appeared once. This rearrangement joins TRBV6-5 to TRBJ2-3, with 9 nucleotides matching TRBD1. The V gene end was trimmed by 2 bases and the J gene end by 3 bases; junction bases not matched to a gene: 6. The CDR3 length is 16 residues. In germline, CDR1 is MNHEY, CDR2 SVGAGI. The chain's CDR3 is CASSYGTGGRTDTQYF. Written as DNA, the CDR3 is TGTGCCAGCAGTTACGGTACAGGGGGCAGAACAGATACGCAGTATTTT.